The 8 T cell receptor beta chains below were found in one sample sequenced in a study of blood T cell repertoires in COVID-19. Assay used: immunoSEQ multiplex PCR; TCRdb lists only in-frame clones, some missing. The sample gives 150,000 or so clones, about 88% of which show up once; more than 25% is in the top ten. Sequencing was performed on peripheral blood. The origin of the receptors is a man aged 55 to 70 with acute or convalescent COVID-19.

The gene calls are TRBV9 and TRBJ1-2; possibly TRBD1 for D (6 bases). The V end lost 0 bases, the J end lost 4 bases, and 13 bases lay between the germline ends. Germline lookup yields CDR1 SGDLS and CDR2 YYNGEE. The CDR3 extends over 15 amino acids. The DNA for the CDR3 is TGTGCCAGCAGCGTAGTTGGGGGGGCGTCCTATGGCTACACCTTC. Its protein is CASSVVGGASYGYTF.

The DNA of the CDR3 is TGTGCCAGTAGTATTACTTTCGCGGGTCTCTCCTACGAGCAGTACTTC. This translates into CASSITFAGLSYEQYF. V usage is TRBV19 and J usage is TRBJ2-7; tentatively, D is TRBD2 (5 bases). The CDR3 covers 16 residues. Germline values: CDR1 LNHDA, CDR2 SQIVND (reference sequence). The V end lost 3 bases, the J end lost 0 bases, and 15 bases lay between the germline ends.

The V call is TRBV5-1, the J call TRBJ1-5, with D perhaps TRBD1 (6 bases). This CDR3 contains 15 residues. Germline values: CDR1 SGHRS, CDR2 YFSETQ. The germline V and J ends were trimmed by 0 bases and 5 bases, with 12 bases remaining between them. CDR3 DNA: TGCGCCAGCAGCTTGGGGTCAGGGGCTCATCAGCCCCAGCATTTT. Residues: CASSLGSGAHQPQHF.

The chain couples TRBV5-1 to TRBJ1-4; D gene unclear. V was cut by 4 bases and J by 0 bases, with 7 bases left in between. This CDR3 region has 14 residues. From germline, CDR1 is SGHRS and CDR2 YFSETQ. The CDR3 DNA follows: TGCGCCAGCAGCGAAGCTGCAACTAATGAAAAACTGTTTTTT. The encoded protein is CASSEAATNEKLFF.

The chain uses TRBV3-1 (or the pseudogene TRBV3-2) and TRBJ1-3; D not certain. There are 14 residues in the CDR3. V lost 4 bases and J 4 bases, leaving 11 bases between the germline ends. Germline V lookup: CDR1 LGHDT, CDR2 YNNKEL (reference sequence). The CDR3 reads CASSLGGNGNTIYF. In DNA form, the CDR3 reads TGTGCCAGCAGCCTTGGAGGCAACGGAAACACCATATATTTT.

J is TRBJ2-7 and V is TRBV5-4; tentatively, D is TRBD1 (6 bases). Trimming left V 0 bases short and J 1 base short, with 11 bases between. Germline-derived CDR1 and CDR2 are SGHNT and YYREEE (reference sequence). The CDR3 sequence is 15 residues long. The CDR3 sequence is CASSLASQGSYEQYV. The CDR3 DNA follows: TGTGCCAGCAGCTTGGCTTCCCAGGGGTCCTACGAGCAGTACGTC.

V usage is TRBV6-5 and J usage is TRBJ2-5, with a possible D match to TRBD1 (5 bases). CDR3 size: 12 residues. Germline lookup yields CDR1 MNHEY and CDR2 SVGAGI. Trimming cost V 6 bases and J 5 bases, with 10 bases left between them. The CDR3 reads CASRQGMETQYF. In nucleotides, the CDR3 is TGTGCCAGCAGGCAGGGAATGGAGACCCAGTACTTC.

V usage is TRBV5-1 and J usage is TRBJ2-7; possible D gene TRBD1, 6 bases. CDR3 length: 13 residues. Trimming removed 2 bases at V and 5 bases at J, with 11 bases between. Germline CDR1 is SGHRS and CDR2 is YFSETQ. CDR3 nucleotides: TGCGCCAGCAGCTTAACAGGGTGGGACGAGCAGTACGTC. As protein: CASSLTGWDEQYV.